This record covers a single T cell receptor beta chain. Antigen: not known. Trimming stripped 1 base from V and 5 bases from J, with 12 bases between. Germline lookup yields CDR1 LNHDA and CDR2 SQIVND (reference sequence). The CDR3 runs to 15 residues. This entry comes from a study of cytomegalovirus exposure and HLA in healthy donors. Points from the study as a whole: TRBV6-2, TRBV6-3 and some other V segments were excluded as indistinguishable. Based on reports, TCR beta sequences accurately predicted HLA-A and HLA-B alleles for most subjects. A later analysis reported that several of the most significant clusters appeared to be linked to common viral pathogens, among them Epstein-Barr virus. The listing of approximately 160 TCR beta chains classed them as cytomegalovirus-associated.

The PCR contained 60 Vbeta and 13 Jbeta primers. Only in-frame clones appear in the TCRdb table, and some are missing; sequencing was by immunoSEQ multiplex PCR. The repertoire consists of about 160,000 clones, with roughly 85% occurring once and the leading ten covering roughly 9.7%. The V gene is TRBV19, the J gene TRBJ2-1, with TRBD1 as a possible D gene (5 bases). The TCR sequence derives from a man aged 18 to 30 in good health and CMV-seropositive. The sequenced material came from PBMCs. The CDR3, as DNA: TGTGCCAGTAGTATAGGGGGCTCTGTCCACAATGAGCAGTTCTTC. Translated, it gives CASSIGGSVHNEQFF.